This T cell receptor (beta chain) was recovered during a study of lymphopenia after photon versus proton radiotherapy. Study-level points and caveats: Survival link was tested only in deceased patients; proton benefit remains a possibility. Photon-treated patients lost naive T cells and TCR diversity; proton-treated stayed stable.

As to this clone: The antigen remains undetermined.

TCRdb's copy holds only in-frame clones and misses some; the assay was immunoSEQ multiplex PCR. The sample shows approximately 25,000 clones, nearly 85% of them seen only once. CDR1 is SGHTA, CDR2 FQGNSA, per germline. The CDR3 runs to 14 residues. Between the trimmed V and J ends, which lost 4 bases and 3 bases, there was a span of 13 bases. This receptor was identified in a woman aged 70-85 years with pancreatic cancer. V is TRBV7-2 and J is TRBJ2-7; D is perhaps TRBD2 (6 bases). The sequenced sample was peripheral blood, obtained from a patient treated with proton-based radiotherapy. This chain's CDR3 is CASSYRRESYEQYF. DNA for the CDR3: TGTGCCAGCAGCTACCGCCGGGAGAGCTACGAGCAGTACTTC.